This entry features one T cell receptor beta chain sequence. Its antigen is unknown. This sample stems from a study of Ad26.COV2.S vaccination and SARS-CoV-2 variants. Study background: Sample donor was a member of the COV1001 Ad26.COV2.S trial arm.

This CDR3 region has 12 residues. Germline values: CDR1 SGHVS, CDR2 FNYEAQ. Trimming removed 2 bases at V and 5 bases at J, with 6 bases between. Indicated treatment: over 15 received Ad26.COV2.S at low or high dose, single or two shots; 5 received placebo; per-sample allocation not given. Each sample was drawn 63 days after the first injection (of vaccine or placebo). The vaccine delivered Wuhan-strain SARS-CoV-2 spike through an Ad26 vector. Clones were read by immunoSEQ multiplex PCR, and TCRdb kept only the in-frame ones, dropping some. The sample has 400,000 to 450,000 clones, about nine tenths seen once. Study findings and constraints: Measurement of non-spike TCR breadth gave similar results in vaccine and placebo recipients.

The sequence derives from a person aged 18 to 59 who received the Ad26.COV2.S COVID-19 vaccine or a placebo. This specimen was peripheral blood, taken in a trial of Ad26.COV2.S vaccine versus placebo. The rearrangement uses TRBV7-6 and TRBJ2-5; D is ambiguous. The CDR3 nucleotides read TGTGCCAGCAGCTTACTAACTGAGACCCAGTACTTC. Protein: CASSLLTETQYF. Supplemented by reference TRBV7-6 and TRBJ2-5, the full variable domain reads GAGVSQSPRYKVTKRGQDVALRCDPISGHVSLYWYRQALGQGPEFLTYFNYEAQQDKSGLPNDRFSAERPEGSISTLTIQRTEQRDSAMYRCASSLLTETQYFGPGTRLLVL.